The rows below give T cell receptor beta chains drawn from one sample of a study of blood T cell repertoires in COVID-19. TCRdb's copy holds only in-frame clones and misses some; the assay was immunoSEQ multiplex PCR. The repertoire holds approximately 46,000 clones, with about 91% as singletons. Sequencing used peripheral blood. The receptors derive from a human donor in a cohort sampled during active COVID-19. Each CDR3 is given with its conserved first and last residue. A D gene is named only where the DNA matches it firmly. Clone size is shown for a subset of rows, as once, few, many or a class of expanded clone.

.	TRBV7-2	TRBD1	TRBJ1-2	14	CASTLQGSDYGYTF	TGTGCCAGCACCCTACAGGGGTCGGACTATGGCTACACCTTC
.	TRBV2	.	TRBJ2-7	14	CASKSEPSVYEQYF	TGTGCCAGCAAGAGCGAACCTTCGGTCTACGAGCAGTACTTC
.	TRBV30	.	TRBJ1-2	14	CAWTLLGQNYGYTF	TGTGCCTGGACCCTATTAGGACAGAACTATGGCTACACCTTC
.	TRBV7-9	.	TRBJ1-2	13	CASSLGQNYGYTF	TGTGCCAGCAGCTTAGGACAGAACTATGGCTACACCTTC
.	TRBV9	TRBD2	TRBJ2-1	15	CASSAGTSSYNEQFF	TGTGCCAGCAGCGCCGGGACTAGCTCCTACAATGAGCAGTTCTTC
.	TRBV28	.	TRBJ2-7	16	CASSFFAYASFYEQYF	TGTGCCAGCAGTTTTTTTGCCTACGCATCATTCTACGAGCAGTACTTC
.	TRBV19	TRBD1	TRBJ2-1	16	CASSPHGQGKGNEQFF	TGTGCCAGTAGTCCCCACGGACAGGGGAAAGGCAATGAGCAGTTCTTC
.	TRBV5-1	TRBD2	TRBJ2-2	20	CASSLVAGLAGGPSTGELFF	TGCGCCAGCAGCTTGGTGGCGGGACTAGCGGGGGGGCCCAGCACCGGGGAGCTGTTTTTT
.	TRBV27	.	TRBJ2-3	17	CASKYRGQAPSTDTQYF	TGTGCCAGCAAGTATCGTGGGCAGGCCCCTAGCACAGATACGCAGTATTTT
.	TRBV29-1	.	TRBJ1-3	16	CSVEGGSESSGNTIYF	TGCAGCGTTGAAGGCGGGTCAGAAAGCTCTGGAAACACCATATATTTT
once	TRBV14	TRBD2	TRBJ2-5	17	CASSQGLLAGVGETQYF	TGTGCCAGCAGCCAAGGCCTACTAGCGGGAGTAGGAGAGACCCAGTACTTC
.	TRBV10-3	TRBD2	TRBJ2-7	14	CAISRNIRGDEQYF	TGTGCCATCAGCCGAAATATCCGGGGGGACGAGCAGTACTTC
.	TRBV4-3	.	TRBJ2-5	15	CASSQDLGGIQPQYF	TGCGCCAGCAGCCAAGATCTGGGGGGTATACAGCCCCAGTACTTC
once	TRBV7-2	TRBD2	TRBJ2-1	16	CASSPPLAGGANEQFF	TGTGCCAGCAGCCCCCCACTAGCGGGGGGCGCCAATGAGCAGTTCTTC
.	TRBV6-1	.	TRBJ2-1	12	CASSDSGAEQFF	TGTGCCAGCAGTGATTCAGGGGCTGAGCAGTTCTTC
.	TRBV6-5	.	TRBJ1-4	15	CASSYAGGTNEKLFF	TGTGCCAGCAGTTACGCAGGAGGTACTAATGAAAAACTGTTTTTT
.	TRBV30	.	TRBJ1-2	13	CAWSVSPRYGYTF	TGTGCCTGGAGTGTAAGTCCGCGCTATGGCTACACCTTC
.	TRBV6-2/TRBV6-3	TRBD1	TRBJ2-5	17	CASSYSPGQGFQETQYF	TGTGCCAGCAGTTACTCTCCGGGACAGGGGTTCCAAGAGACCCAGTACTTC
.	TRBV6-1	.	TRBJ1-1	11	CASSERQRSYF	TGTGCCAGCAGTGAACGACAGCGAAGCTACTTT
.	TRBV7-3	TRBD2	TRBJ2-1	15	CASSSSGSWSNEQFF	TGTGCCAGCAGCTCAAGCGGGAGCTGGTCCAATGAGCAGTTCTTC
.	TRBV6-5	.	TRBJ2-7	14	CASTVPGRSYEQYF	TGTGCCAGCACGGTCCCGGGAAGGTCCTACGAGCAGTACTTC
once	TRBV27	TRBD2	TRBJ2-7	15	CASSFGAGGTYEQYF	TGTGCCAGCAGTTTCGGAGCGGGGGGGACCTACGAGCAGTACTTC
once	TRBV4-1	TRBD1	TRBJ1-1	13	CASGQGVGTEAFF	TGCGCCAGCGGACAGGGGGTAGGAACTGAAGCTTTCTTT
.	TRBV9	.	TRBJ2-1	16	CASSPRAQRALNEQFF	TGTGCCAGCAGCCCCCGGGCTCAGCGGGCTCTCAATGAGCAGTTCTTC
.	TRBV7-9	.	TRBJ1-1	15	CASSLETHWNTEAFF	TGTGCCAGCAGCCTCGAGACTCACTGGAACACTGAAGCTTTCTTT
.	TRBV9	TRBD1	TRBJ1-2	13	CASKRTGTYGYTF	TGTGCCAGCAAACGGACAGGCACCTATGGCTACACCTTC
.	TRBV11-2	TRBD1	TRBJ2-7	15	CASSLLGTGSYEQYF	TGTGCCAGCAGCCTTTTGGGGACAGGGTCCTACGAGCAGTACTTC
.	TRBV6-1	TRBD1	TRBJ2-5	14	CASSESRGQETQYF	TGTGCCAGCAGTGAATCCAGGGGGCAAGAGACCCAGTACTTC
medium-sized	TRBV7-9	.	TRBJ2-7	15	CASSLVGRGSYEQYF	TGTGCCAGCAGCTTAGTTGGCAGGGGCTCCTACGAGCAGTACTTC
.	TRBV29-1	TRBD2	TRBJ2-3	14	CSAQTSGRSDTQYF	TGCAGCGCACAGACTAGCGGGCGATCAGATACGCAGTATTTT
.	TRBV9	.	TRBJ1-1	13	CASSVGGKTEAFF	TGTGCCAGCAGCGTAGGAGGTAAGACTGAAGCTTTCTTT
.	TRBV19	TRBD2	TRBJ2-3	13	CATRLAGTDTQYF	TGTGCCACCCGGCTAGCGGGCACAGATACGCAGTATTTT
.	TRBV10-3	TRBD2	TRBJ2-3	15	CAVRRSIAGLDTQYF	TGTGCCGTCCGGAGGAGTATAGCGGGACTGGATACGCAGTATTTT
few	TRBV30	.	TRBJ1-3	14	CAWSLRNSGNTIYF	TGTGCCTGGAGTCTCCGTAACTCTGGAAACACCATATATTTT
.	TRBV5-6	.	TRBJ2-6	15	CASSFAWDNANVLTF	TGTGCCAGCAGTTTCGCATGGGACAACGCCAACGTCCTGACTTTC
medium-sized	TRBV27	TRBD1	TRBJ1-2	14	CASSGQGQGVGYTF	TGTGCCAGCAGTGGCCAGGGACAGGGGGTTGGCTACACCTTC
medium-sized	TRBV7-9	.	TRBJ1-4	15	CASSFSGGGDEKLFF	TGTGCCAGCAGCTTCTCGGGAGGGGGAGATGAAAAACTGTTTTTT
.	TRBV18	TRBD1	TRBJ1-2	16	CASSPLDRGDRYGYTF	TGTGCCAGCTCACCCTTGGACAGGGGCGACCGCTATGGCTACACCTTC
.	TRBV28	TRBD1	TRBJ1-2	15	CASSFPDRWNYGYTF	TGTGCCAGCAGTTTCCCGGACAGGTGGAATTATGGCTACACCTTC
.	TRBV6-6	TRBD2	TRBJ2-1	16	CATIGGGSGDYNEQFF	TGTGCCACCATAGGGGGAGGTAGCGGGGACTACAATGAGCAGTTCTTC
.	TRBV6-1	.	TRBJ1-4	14	CASSEQQGSEKLFF	TGTGCCAGCAGTGAACAGCAGGGCAGCGAAAAACTGTTTTTT
.	TRBV7-2	.	TRBJ2-7	15	CASSFDWTASYEQYF	TGTGCCAGCAGCTTCGATTGGACAGCCTCCTACGAGCAGTACTTC
.	TRBV2	TRBD1	TRBJ1-4	14	CASNRGINDEKLFF	TGTGCCAGCAACAGGGGCATAAACGATGAAAAACTGTTTTTT
.	TRBV13	TRBD1	TRBJ1-1	14	CASSRFGQGLEAFF	TGTGCCAGCAGCCGATTTGGACAGGGCCTGGAAGCTTTCTTT
few	TRBV19	TRBD1	TRBJ1-5	17	CASSMGVGTGGFQPQHF	TGTGCCAGTAGTATGGGTGTAGGGACAGGGGGCTTTCAGCCCCAGCATTTT
.	TRBV6-2/TRBV6-3	.	TRBJ1-1	14	CASSYSTGGTEAFF	TGTGCCAGCAGTTACTCTACGGGGGGCACTGAAGCTTTCTTT
.	TRBV24-1	.	TRBJ2-5	13	CATSDLEGVTQYF	TGTGCCACCAGTGATTTGGAGGGAGTGACCCAGTACTTC
.	TRBV15	.	TRBJ1-4	15	CATSRARGDNEKLFF	TGTGCCACCAGCAGAGCTCGGGGAGATAATGAAAAACTGTTTTTT
once	TRBV6-2/TRBV6-3	TRBD1	TRBJ1-2	15	CASSSLQGALDGYTF	TGTGCCAGCAGTTCGCTCCAGGGGGCTTTGGATGGCTACACCTTC
.	TRBV5-1	TRBD1	TRBJ1-2	15	CASSTSTGAADGYTF	TGCGCCAGCAGCACGTCTACAGGGGCGGCGGATGGCTACACCTTC
few	TRBV9	.	TRBJ2-3	13	CASSVDTANQRYF	TGTGCCAGCAGCGTAGACACCGCAAATCAACGGTATTTT
.	TRBV6-6	TRBD1	TRBJ1-4	16	CASSKNPGQDLEKLFF	TGTGCCAGCAGTAAAAATCCGGGACAGGATCTTGAAAAACTGTTTTTT
.	TRBV2	.	TRBJ2-7	18	CASSEQGMGGREFDEQYF	TGTGCCAGCAGTGAACAGGGGATGGGGGGGCGCGAGTTCGACGAGCAGTACTTC
.	TRBV10-1	TRBD1	TRBJ1-2	17	CASSESPFDREKGGYTF	TGCGCCAGCAGTGAGTCTCCCTTTGACAGGGAAAAAGGAGGCTACACCTTC
once	TRBV5-1	.	TRBJ1-1	14	CASSFWGGDAEAFF	TGCGCCAGCAGCTTCTGGGGCGGTGACGCTGAAGCTTTCTTT